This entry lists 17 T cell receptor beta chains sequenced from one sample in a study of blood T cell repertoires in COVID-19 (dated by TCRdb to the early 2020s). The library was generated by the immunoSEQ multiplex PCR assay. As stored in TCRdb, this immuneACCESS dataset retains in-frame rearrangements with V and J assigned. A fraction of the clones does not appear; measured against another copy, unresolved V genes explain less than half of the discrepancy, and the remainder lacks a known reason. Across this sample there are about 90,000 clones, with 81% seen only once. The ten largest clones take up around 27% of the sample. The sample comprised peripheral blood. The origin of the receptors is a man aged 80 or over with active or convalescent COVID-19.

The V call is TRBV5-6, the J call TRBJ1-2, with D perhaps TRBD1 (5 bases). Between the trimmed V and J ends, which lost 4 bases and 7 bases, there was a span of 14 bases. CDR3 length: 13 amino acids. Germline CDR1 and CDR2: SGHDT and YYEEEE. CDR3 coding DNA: TGTGCCAGCAGCCTCATCGGGGGTACTGGCTACACCTTC. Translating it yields CASSLIGGTGYTF.

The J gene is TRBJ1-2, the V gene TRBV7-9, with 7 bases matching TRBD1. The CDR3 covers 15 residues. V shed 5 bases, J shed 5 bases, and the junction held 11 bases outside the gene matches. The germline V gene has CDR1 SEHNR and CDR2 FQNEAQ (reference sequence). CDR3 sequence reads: CASSITGTASYGYTF. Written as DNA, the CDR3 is TGTGCCAGCAGCATAACCGGGACAGCAAGTTATGGCTACACCTTC. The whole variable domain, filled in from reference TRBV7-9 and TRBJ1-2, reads DTGVSQNPRHKITKRGQNVTFRCDPISEHNRLYWYRQTLGQGPEFLTYFQNEAQLEKSRLLSDRFSAERPKGSFSTLEIQRTEQGDSAMYLCASSITGTASYGYTFGSGTRLTVV.

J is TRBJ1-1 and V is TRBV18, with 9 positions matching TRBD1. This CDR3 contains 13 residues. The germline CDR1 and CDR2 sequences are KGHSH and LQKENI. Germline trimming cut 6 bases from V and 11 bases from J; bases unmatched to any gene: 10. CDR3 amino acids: CASSSTGGDAAFF. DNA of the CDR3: TGTGCCAGCTCGTCTACAGGGGGCGATGCGGCTTTCTTT.

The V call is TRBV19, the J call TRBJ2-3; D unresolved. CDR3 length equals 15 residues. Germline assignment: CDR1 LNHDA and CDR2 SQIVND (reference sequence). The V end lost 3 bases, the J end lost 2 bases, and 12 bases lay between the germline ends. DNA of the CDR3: TGTGCCAGTAGTATTAGTCCGCGAATCACAGATACGCAGTATTTT. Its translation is CASSISPRITDTQYF.

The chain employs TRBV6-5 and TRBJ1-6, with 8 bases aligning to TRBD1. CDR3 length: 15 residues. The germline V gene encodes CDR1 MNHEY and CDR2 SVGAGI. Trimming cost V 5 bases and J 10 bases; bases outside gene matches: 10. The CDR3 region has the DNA TGTGCCAGCAGTCCCGGGCAGGGGGCACGCTCACCCCTCCACTTT. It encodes CASSPGQGARSPLHF.

CDR3 in amino acids: CASSRVPTSLLSTDTQYF. The DNA for the CDR3 is TGTGCCAGCAGCCGGGTCCCCACCTCCCTTCTTAGCACAGATACGCAGTATTTT. V gene TRBV27 combines with J gene TRBJ2-3; no clear D. CDR1 and CDR2 from the germline V gene are MNHEY and SMNVEV (reference sequence). Trimming removed 6 bases at V and 0 bases at J, with 22 bases between. The CDR3 sequence is 18 residues long.

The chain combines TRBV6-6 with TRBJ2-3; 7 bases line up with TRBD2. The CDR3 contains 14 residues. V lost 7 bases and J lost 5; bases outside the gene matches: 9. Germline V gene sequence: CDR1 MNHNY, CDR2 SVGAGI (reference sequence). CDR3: CASKVRGDGDTQYF. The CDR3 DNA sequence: TGTGCCAGCAAGGTCCGGGGGGATGGAGATACGCAGTATTTT.

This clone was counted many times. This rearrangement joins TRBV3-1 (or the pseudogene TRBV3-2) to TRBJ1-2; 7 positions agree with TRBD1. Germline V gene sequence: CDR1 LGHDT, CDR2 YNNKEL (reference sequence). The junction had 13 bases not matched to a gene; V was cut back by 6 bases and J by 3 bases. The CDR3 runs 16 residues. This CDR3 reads CASRPLGWDRHYGYTF. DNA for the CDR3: TGTGCCAGCAGGCCACTGGGATGGGACAGACACTATGGCTACACCTTC.

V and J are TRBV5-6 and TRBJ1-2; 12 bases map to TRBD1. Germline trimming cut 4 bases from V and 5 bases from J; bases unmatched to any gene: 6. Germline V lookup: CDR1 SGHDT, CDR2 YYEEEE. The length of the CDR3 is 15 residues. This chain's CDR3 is CASSEGQGALYGYTF. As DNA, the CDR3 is TGTGCCAGCAGCGAGGGACAGGGGGCTTTATATGGCTACACCTTC.

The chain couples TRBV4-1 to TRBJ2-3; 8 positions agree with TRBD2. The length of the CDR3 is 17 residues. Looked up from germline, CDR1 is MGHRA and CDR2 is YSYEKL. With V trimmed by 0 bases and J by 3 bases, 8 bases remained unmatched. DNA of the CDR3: TGCGCCAGCAGCCAAGATGGAGCGGGGGCACTAACAGATACGCAGTATTTT. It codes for CASSQDGAGALTDTQYF.

The CDR3 DNA reads TGTGCCAGCAGCCAAGCCGGGACTACCCCCAGCACAGATACGCAGTATTTT. The encoded protein is CASSQAGTTPSTDTQYF. The chain carries TRBV3-1 (or the pseudogene TRBV3-2) and TRBJ2-3; 7 bases align to TRBD2. CDR3 size: 17 residues. Germline values: CDR1 LGHDT, CDR2 YNNKEL (reference sequence). Losses at the gene ends were 1 base for V and 0 bases for J; bases not matched to a gene: 7.

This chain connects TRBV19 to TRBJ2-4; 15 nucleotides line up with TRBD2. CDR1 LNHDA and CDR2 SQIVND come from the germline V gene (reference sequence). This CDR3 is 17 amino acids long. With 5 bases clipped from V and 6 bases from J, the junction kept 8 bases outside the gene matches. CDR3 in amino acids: CASSYGLAGGFINIQYF. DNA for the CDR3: TGTGCCAGTAGTTACGGACTAGCGGGGGGGTTCATAAACATTCAGTACTTC. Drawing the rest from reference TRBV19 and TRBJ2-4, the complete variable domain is DGGITQSPKYLFRKEGQNVTLSCEQNLNHDAMYWYRQDPGQGLRLIYYSQIVNDFQKGDIAEGYSVSREKKESFPLTVTSAQKNPTAFYLCASSYGLAGGFINIQYFGAGTRLSVL.

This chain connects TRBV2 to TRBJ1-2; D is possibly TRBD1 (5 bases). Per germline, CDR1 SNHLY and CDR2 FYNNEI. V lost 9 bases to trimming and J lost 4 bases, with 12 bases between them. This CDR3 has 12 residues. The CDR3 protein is CASRQPSYGYTF. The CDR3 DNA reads TGTGCCAGTAGACAGCCCTCCTATGGCTACACCTTC.

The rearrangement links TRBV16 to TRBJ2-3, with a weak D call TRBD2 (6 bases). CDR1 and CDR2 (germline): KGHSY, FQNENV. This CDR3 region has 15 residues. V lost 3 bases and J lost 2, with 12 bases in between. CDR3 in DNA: TGTGCCAGCAGCCAGGCGGGATTTTACACAGATACGCAGTATTTT. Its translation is CASSQAGFYTDTQYF.

This chain's CDR3 is CASSPSTVYGYTF. For the CDR3, the DNA is TGTGCCAGCAGCCCATCGACAGTGTATGGCTACACCTTC. This chain uses TRBV7-2 with TRBJ1-2, with D possibly matching TRBD1 (5 bases). V dropped 5 bases and J dropped 5 bases, with 12 bases sitting between them. This CDR3 has 13 amino acids. Germline CDR1 SGHTA, CDR2 FQGNSA.

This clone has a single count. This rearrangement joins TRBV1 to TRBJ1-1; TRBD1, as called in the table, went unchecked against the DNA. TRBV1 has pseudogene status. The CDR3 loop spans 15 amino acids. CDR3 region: CTSSPVRDRETEAFF. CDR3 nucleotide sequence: TGCACCAGCAGCCCCGTCCGGGACAGGGAAACTGAAGCTTTCTTT.

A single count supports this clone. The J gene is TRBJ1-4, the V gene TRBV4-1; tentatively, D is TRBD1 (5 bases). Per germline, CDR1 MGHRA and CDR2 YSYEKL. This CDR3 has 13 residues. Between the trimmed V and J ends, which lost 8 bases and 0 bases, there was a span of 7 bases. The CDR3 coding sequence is TGCGCCAGCGGGACTGCAACTAATGAAAAACTGTTTTTT. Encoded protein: CASGTATNEKLFF.